This TCR beta chain is from a study of blood T cells in healthy people across ages. Combining a sample-barcoded 5' primer with a J-beta primer mix, a second PCR ran for roughly 7 to 12 cycles. A template-switch adaptor containing 12 random nucleotides labeled each cDNA molecule. From the 5' RACE reads, TCRdb called clonotypes with MiXCR, one entry per CDR3 protein. Of about 1 million distinct CDR3 sequences in the sample, more than 35% were seen once. V gave up 4 bases and J gave up 3 bases, with 10 bases separating them. This CDR3 comprises 13 residues. The germline V gene has CDR1 SGHVS and CDR2 FQNEAQ.

Sequenced input: blood. This receptor was identified in a woman in her sixties in good health. The chain combines TRBV7-8 with TRBJ2-7; D not certain. This CDR3 is CASSSRRIYEQYF. CDR3 DNA: TGTGCCAGCAGCTCGCGGCGGATCTACGAGCAGTACTTC. The whole variable domain, filled in from reference TRBV7-8 and TRBJ2-7, reads GAGVSQSPRYKVAKRGQDVALRCDPISGHVSLFWYQQALGQGPEFLTYFQNEAQLDKSGLPSDRFFAERPEGSVSTLKIQRTQQEDSAVYLCASSSRRIYEQYFGPGTRLTVT.